The 26 T cell receptor beta chains given below trace back to one sample, sequenced in a study of T-cell reconstitution after alpha-beta-depleted transplantation in children. As it was prepared, the TCRbeta library received unique molecular identifiers. TCRdb re-derived calls from the PCR reads in MiXCR, one entry per CDR3 protein. The table lists 250,000 to 400,000 distinct CDR3 sequences, 23% of them singletons. The sequencing used PBMCs, mostly from graft donor cells, collected 180 days after TCRalphabeta/CD19-depleted stem cell transplant. The receptors here all came from a male patient under 18 who had a stem cell transplant for acute lymphoblastic leukemia, so the T cells may come from the graft donor.

This chain connects TRBV5-1 to TRBJ1-2; D gene unclear. This CDR3 spans 14 amino acids. Trimming pared 1 base from V and 3 bases from J, leaving 10 bases between. In germline, CDR1 is SGHRS, CDR2 YFSETQ. The DNA of the CDR3 is TGCGCCAGCAGCTTGAAAGCTGGTGACTATGGCTACACCTTC. It specifies CASSLKAGDYGYTF.

This clonotype was found a few times. The chain has TRBV10-3 and TRBJ2-7; TRBD1 aligns across 8 bases. The ends lost 0 bases at V and 4 bases at J; junction bases unmatched: 8. Germline V gene lookup returns CDR1 ENHRY and CDR2 SYGVKD. The CDR3 runs 16 residues. Here the CDR3 DNA reads TGTGCCATCAGTGAGTCATGGCGGACAGGGTGGTACGAGCAGTACTTC. This codes for CAISESWRTGWYEQYF.

The rearrangement uses TRBV7-9 and TRBJ2-3; no clear D gene. This CDR3 has 15 amino acids. Germline V CDR1 and CDR2: SEHNR, FQNEAQ (reference sequence). The germline V and J ends were trimmed by 5 bases and 4 bases, with 16 bases remaining between them. For the CDR3, the DNA is TGTGCCAGCAGCCCACGTCGGATCGGCGCAGATACGCAGTATTTT. Translating it yields CASSPRRIGADTQYF.

The chain links TRBV4-1 to TRBJ2-2; possible D gene TRBD2, 6 bases. The CDR3 is made up of 14 amino acids. Germline V lookup: CDR1 MGHRA, CDR2 YSYEKL. Between the trimmed V and J ends, which lost 2 bases and 5 bases, there was a span of 9 bases. CDR3 protein: CASSQSGGTGELFF. The CDR3 DNA follows: TGCGCCAGCAGCCAATCAGGAGGGACCGGGGAGCTGTTTTTT.

V and J are TRBV20-1 and TRBJ2-3; D call uncertain. Trimming took off 3 bases at V and 7 bases at J, with 23 bases between the two ends. Looked up from germline, CDR1 is DFQATT and CDR2 is SNEGSKA (reference sequence). The CDR3 is 16 residues long. The DNA for the CDR3 is TGCAGTGCTAGCCGCCTCACTGGACGAGTTAGGAATACGCAGTATTTT. It translates to CSASRLTGRVRNTQYF.

V gene TRBV4-1 combines with J gene TRBJ2-1; D uncertain. The germline CDR1 and CDR2 sequences are MGHRA and YSYEKL. The CDR3 sequence is 16 residues long. Deletions cut 1 base from V and 4 bases from J, with 14 bases between. The CDR3 nucleotides read TGCGCCAGCAGCCAAGCGGCGGTTACCCCGTACAATGAGCAGTTCTTC. As protein: CASSQAAVTPYNEQFF.

There are a few counts of this clonotype. The chain uses TRBV11-2 and TRBJ2-1; D uncertain. The V end was cut by 9 bases, the J end by 1 base, with 13 bases between. The CDR3 is 14 residues long. The germline V gene has CDR1 SGHAT and CDR2 FQNNGV. The CDR3 reads CASRLVGSYNEQFF. The DNA for the CDR3 is TGTGCCAGTCGATTAGTGGGGTCCTACAATGAGCAGTTCTTC.

This clonotype was counted only a few times. The chain recombines TRBV27 with TRBJ1-5; D not certain. The V end was cut by 6 bases, the J end by 5 bases, with 8 bases between. The CDR3 has 12 amino acids. CDR1 and CDR2 from the germline V gene are MNHEY and SMNVEV (reference sequence). Here the CDR3 DNA reads TGTGCCAGCAGCGCGACGCATCAGCCCCAGCATTTT. Protein sequence: CASSATHQPQHF.

V and J are TRBV5-6 and TRBJ2-7; either TRBD1 or TRBD2 may supply D (5 bases each). V dropped 4 bases and J dropped 2 bases, with 22 bases sitting between them. Germline V gene lookup returns CDR1 SGHDT and CDR2 YYEEEE. This CDR3 contains 17 residues. CDR3 in DNA: TGTGCCAGCAGCCTACCGACCGCACTCTTGGGGGCCTACGAGCAGTACTTC. Amino acid sequence: CASSLPTALLGAYEQYF.

This clonotype was seen a handful of times. The J gene is TRBJ1-2, the V gene TRBV29-1, with D possibly matching TRBD1 (5 bases). The CDR3 has 10 residues. Germline lookup yields CDR1 SQVTM and CDR2 ANQGSEA. Trimming cost V 7 bases and J 11 bases, with 14 bases left between them. This CDR3 is CSATRDFYTF. CDR3 bases: TGCAGCGCTACCCGGGACTTTTACACCTTC.

This clonotype has a handful of counts. The chain employs TRBV7-6 and TRBJ2-1, with D unclear. V lost 2 bases, J lost 10 bases, and 12 bases lay in between. The V gene's germline CDR1 is SGHVS and CDR2 FNYEAQ. The CDR3 loop spans 13 amino acids. CDR3 in DNA: TGTGCCAGCAGCTTAATTGGCACTGGGGAGCAGTTCTTC. Translated: CASSLIGTGEQFF.

Concerning this clonotype itself: An end of the junction differs from the germline gene, which may be a read error. CDR3 amino acids: CASSLGTGRRDTQYF. The CDR3 coding sequence is TGCGCCAGCAGTTTGGGGACAGGGAGAAGAGATACGCAGTATTTT. The chain recombines TRBV5-1 with TRBJ2-3; 9 bases are a match to TRBD1. This CDR3 spans 15 amino acids. Germline V gives CDR1 SGHRS, CDR2 YFSETQ.

This clonotype was recorded a few times. The chain couples TRBV18 to TRBJ1-3; 8 bases line up with TRBD1. Germline V gene lookup returns CDR1 KGHSH and CDR2 LQKENI. J was trimmed by 0 bases and V by 3 bases; bases with no gene match: 7. This CDR3 is 17 amino acids long. CDR3 residues: CASSPRQGSHSGNTIYF. The CDR3 nucleotides are TGTGCCAGCTCACCTCGACAGGGGAGCCACTCTGGAAACACCATATATTTT.

This clonotype was seen only a few times. The gene calls are TRBV6-5 and TRBJ2-1, with D perhaps being TRBD1 or TRBD2 (5 bases each). This CDR3 is 16 amino acids long. CDR1 and CDR2 (germline): MNHEY, SVGAGI. V was clipped by 1 base and J by 6 bases, with 16 bases between them. CDR3 amino acids: CASSYLALARGNEQFF. For the CDR3, the DNA is TGTGCCAGCAGTTACTTAGCCTTAGCGAGGGGCAATGAGCAGTTCTTC.

This clonotype has only a few counts. The chain has TRBV7-3 and TRBJ2-1; 7 bases line up with TRBD2. The CDR3 length is 16 residues. The V gene's germline CDR1 is SGHTA and CDR2 FQGTGA. Germline trimming cut 2 bases from V and 4 bases from J; bases unmatched to any gene: 8. CDR3 nucleotide sequence: TGTGCCAGCAGCTTATTGGCTAGCGGACTTTACAATGAGCAGTTCTTC. Encoded protein: CASSLLASGLYNEQFF.

A remark on this clonotype: Germline is not matched at one junction end, which may reflect a read error. This sequence joins TRBV12-3 or TRBV12-4 and TRBJ2-7, with TRBD2 as a possible D gene (5 bases). There are 16 residues in the CDR3. The CDR3 region is CASRKTRLRATYEQHF. The CDR3 region has the DNA TGTGCCAGCAGGAAGACTCGACTAAGGGCTACCTACGAGCAGCACTTC.

This chain connects TRBV9 to TRBJ2-3; 10 nucleotides match TRBD2. The CDR3 sequence is 15 residues long. Germline V gives CDR1 SGDLS, CDR2 YYNGEE. V was clipped by 1 base and J by 4 bases; unmatched bases: 3. CDR3 bases: TGTGCCAGCAGCGTACTAGCGGGGGCCCCAGATACGCAGTATTTT. Protein sequence: CASSVLAGAPDTQYF.

This clonotype has more than one count but fewer than ten. This sequence joins TRBV5-1 and TRBJ2-2; D gene ambiguous. The CDR3 is 14 amino acids. Germline V lookup: CDR1 SGHRS, CDR2 YFSETQ. The ends were cut back, 0 bases at V and 5 bases at J, with 8 bases in the middle. The CDR3 nucleotides read TGCGCCAGCAGCTTGGCCCGGACGACCGGGGAGCTGTTTTTT. It translates to CASSLARTTGELFF.

This clonotype was seen only once. This chain links TRBV5-1 with TRBJ2-7, with D tentatively TRBD1 or TRBD2 (6 bases each). The germline CDR1 and CDR2 sequences are SGHRS and YFSETQ. Trimming pared 3 bases from V and 5 bases from J, leaving 18 bases between. There are 15 residues in the CDR3. This CDR3 is CASSSLGGTLNEQYF. CDR3 sequence (DNA): TGCGCCAGCAGCTCCCTAGGGGGGACGCTAAACGAGCAGTACTTC.

This clonotype was seen more than once but under ten times. The V gene is TRBV9, the J gene TRBJ1-2; D call uncertain. V was pared by 0 bases and J by 3 bases, with 9 bases between. Germline CDR1 is SGDLS and CDR2 is YYNGEE. The CDR3 loop spans 14 amino acids. The chain's CDR3 is CASSVGGVDYGYTF. In nucleotides, the CDR3 is TGTGCCAGCAGCGTAGGCGGGGTTGACTATGGCTACACCTTC.

The chain joins TRBV5-1 to TRBJ2-7; D ambiguous. This CDR3 is 15 amino acids long. CDR1 is SGHRS, CDR2 YFSETQ, per germline. Trimming took off 1 base at V and 1 base at J, with 12 bases between the two ends. The CDR3 region is CASSLYYDGSYEQYF. In DNA, the CDR3 is TGCGCCAGCAGCTTGTACTACGACGGATCCTACGAGCAGTACTTC.

This clonotype was seen more than once but under ten times. The chain recombines TRBV6-1 with TRBJ2-2; 7 nucleotides align to TRBD2. From germline, CDR1 is MNHNS and CDR2 SASEGT. Trimming cost V 7 bases and J 1 base; bases outside gene matches: 12. CDR3 size: 17 residues. The CDR3 DNA is TGTGCCAGCAAGGGAATAGGAGGGAGGGGGAACACCGGGGAGCTGTTTTTT. The encoded protein is CASKGIGGRGNTGELFF.

V usage is TRBV4-2 and J usage is TRBJ2-7, with 14 bases fitting TRBD2. The CDR3 contains 17 residues. The germline V gene has CDR1 LGHNA and CDR2 YNFKEQ. The trim removed 0 bases at V and 0 bases at J, leaving 1 base unmatched. CDR3 loop: CASSQEGLAGGSYEQYF. The CDR3, as DNA: TGTGCCAGCAGCCAAGAAGGACTAGCGGGAGGCTCCTACGAGCAGTACTTC.

V gene TRBV7-2 combines with J gene TRBJ2-1; D unclear. The CDR3 is 15 amino acids. Trimming took 4 bases from V and 2 from J, leaving 12 bases between them. Germline V gene lookup returns CDR1 SGHTA and CDR2 FQGNSA. In nucleotides, the CDR3 is TGTGCCAGCAGCTCCCAAGCTCCTGCCTACAATGAGCAGTTCTTC. Translated: CASSSQAPAYNEQFF.

This chain joins TRBV27 and TRBJ2-7, with D possibly being TRBD2 (5 bases). The germline V and J ends were trimmed by 5 bases and 0 bases, with 11 bases remaining between them. The germline CDR1 and CDR2 sequences are MNHEY and SMNVEV (reference sequence). This CDR3 is built from 14 residues. The CDR3 sequence is CASSETTNSYEQYF. In DNA, the CDR3 is TGTGCCAGCAGTGAGACGACTAACTCCTACGAGCAGTACTTC.

This clonotype has just a few counts. The V and J genes are TRBV10-3 and TRBJ2-7; D possibly uses TRBD1 or TRBD2 (6 bases each). This CDR3 comprises 12 residues. Germline V gene lookup returns CDR1 ENHRY and CDR2 SYGVKD. V was pared by 9 bases and J by 2 bases, with 11 bases between. The CDR3 DNA sequence: TGTGCCATTAGGGGGGTTACCTACGAGCAGTACTTC. Protein: CAIRGVTYEQYF.